The rows below give T cell receptor beta chains drawn from one sample of a study of T cells in Graves' hyperthyroidism and ophthalmopathy. From the multiplex PCR reads, TCRdb called clonotypes with MiXCR, one entry per CDR3 protein. Of over 450,000 distinct CDR3 sequences listed, 17% are singletons. Sample: blood. These receptor sequences come from a young woman with Graves' ophthalmopathy. The CDR3 runs from the conserved cysteine through the conserved F or W.

j_call,v_call,cdr3_aa
TRBJ2-5,TRBV5-1,CASSLEAGKETQYF
TRBJ2-1,TRBV14,CASSLGLASQGEQFF
TRBJ1-2,TRBV20-1,CSAPPGTGRERGYTF
TRBJ2-1,TRBV29-1,CSVKRSRDYNEQFF
TRBJ1-5,TRBV5-8,CASSWGQGSQPQHF
TRBJ2-2,TRBV9,CASSVATGGRAGELFF
TRBJ1-1,TRBV4-2,CASSQEQGARRTEAFF
TRBJ2-3,TRBV5-6,CASSLGSLDTQYF
TRBJ1-2,TRBV6-1,CASSFGRGNYGYTF
TRBJ2-1,TRBV27,CASSTGSGRVEQFF
TRBJ2-5,TRBV15,CATSRGGGGETQYF
TRBJ2-7,TRBV5-1,CASSPGQVNTLITYEQYF
TRBJ2-2,TRBV29-1,CSVRRGSDLTGELFF
TRBJ1-1,TRBV7-9,CASSLESHMNTEAFF
TRBJ2-2,TRBV20-1,CSATGTSGRAGELFF
TRBJ1-3,TRBV7-2,CASSLVRDGNTIYF
TRBJ2-1,TRBV6-6,CASSYSAGIYNEQFF
TRBJ2-3,TRBV12-3/TRBV12-4,CASSPIAGGPITDTQYF
TRBJ1-5,TRBV5-6,CASSLGPDRDYSNQPQHF
TRBJ2-7,TRBV19,CASSSQDEQYF
TRBJ1-1,TRBV30,CAWSDFTGRRGTEAFF
TRBJ1-2,TRBV20-1,CSAGGGATYGYTF